What follows are 11 T cell receptor beta chains derived from one specimen sequenced in a study of Graves' ophthalmopathy and Graves' hyperthyroidism. TCR beta CDR3 regions were amplified from RNA transcripts. RT-PCR in the first round used HTBI primers; a second-round multiplex PCR followed. TCRdb re-called the multiplex PCR reads with MiXCR, one entry per CDR3 protein. This sample yields about 640,000 distinct CDR3 sequences, of which about 41% are seen a single time; around 3.3% belongs to the top ten. Specimen: peripheral blood. Receptors originate from an adult man with Graves' ophthalmopathy.

This clonotype was detected ten times or more. V and J are TRBV29-1 and TRBJ2-5; the D is unclear. The germline V and J ends were trimmed by 3 bases and 5 bases, with 10 bases remaining between them. The CDR3 runs 12 residues. CDR1 is SQVTM, CDR2 ANQGSEA, per germline. The CDR3 is CSVEADFETQYF. DNA for the CDR3: TGCAGCGTTGAGGCTGACTTTGAGACCCAGTACTTC.

This chain joins TRBV7-3 and TRBJ1-6; TRBD1 matches 7 bases. V gave up 5 bases and J gave up 7 bases; unmatched junction bases: 8. Germline CDR1 reads SGHTA; CDR2 reads FQGTGA. This CDR3 contains 15 residues. The CDR3 DNA reads TGTGCCAGCAGCCAGGGACAGCCGGGGAATTCACCCCTCCACTTT. It yields the protein CASSQGQPGNSPLHF.

J is TRBJ1-3 and V is TRBV9, with D maybe TRBD1 (6 bases). This CDR3 contains 15 residues. V shed 4 bases and J shed 4 bases, with 15 bases lying between them. From germline, CDR1 is SGDLS and CDR2 YYNGEE. CDR3 DNA: TGTGCCAGCAGCTCCCCAGGGGAAACCGGAAACACCATATATTTT. It is translated as CASSSPGETGNTIYF.

As regards this clonotype: A read error may explain this, as a much larger clone is one base away. The rearrangement uses TRBV9 and TRBJ2-2; D is ambiguous. The V gene lost 6 bases and the J gene lost 6 bases, with 15 bases spanning the gap. The CDR3 extends over 14 amino acids. CDR1 is SGDLS, CDR2 YYNGEE, per germline. CDR3 sequence (DNA): TGTGCCAGCATGGGCTGGGCCCAGGCCGGGGAGCTGTTTTTT. As protein: CASMGWAQAGELFF.

The rearrangement uses TRBV7-2 and TRBJ2-7; 10 bases map to TRBD1. Unmatched junction bases numbered 3, after V lost 4 bases and J lost 6 bases. Germline-derived CDR1 and CDR2 are SGHTA and FQGNSA. The CDR3 extends over 13 amino acids. This CDR3 is CASSSWTGGEQYF. Written as DNA, the CDR3 is TGTGCCAGCAGCTCATGGACAGGGGGCGAGCAGTACTTC.

The V and J genes are TRBV12-3 or TRBV12-4 and TRBJ2-7; D may match TRBD1 or TRBD2 (6 bases each). The DNA end is more similar to TRBJ2-5, so the J call may be wrong. This CDR3 region has 12 residues. The CDR3 DNA reads TGTGCCAGCACTGGGGGGCTCGAGACCCAGTACTTC. It encodes CASTGGLETQYF.

This clonotype has a count of ten or more. The chain has TRBV24-1 and TRBJ2-7; TRBD2 might be the D (6 bases). The germline V gene encodes CDR1 KGHDR and CDR2 SFDVKD. The CDR3 loop spans 17 amino acids. V lost 7 bases and J 3 bases, leaving 24 bases between the germline ends. The CDR3 is CATSGESGDEGFYEQYF. Here the CDR3 DNA reads TGTGCCACCAGCGGAGAGTCGGGGGATGAAGGATTCTACGAGCAGTACTTC.

The chain couples TRBV10-3 to TRBJ2-7; 10 bases fit TRBD1. V gave up 3 bases and J gave up 7 bases; unmatched junction bases: 6. Per germline, CDR1 ENHRY and CDR2 SYGVKD. The CDR3 totals 14 residues. The CDR3 loop reads CAISESTGGREQYF. The CDR3 DNA reads TGTGCCATCAGTGAATCGACAGGGGGCAGGGAGCAGTACTTC.

This clonotype occurred once. The gene calls are TRBV20-1 and TRBJ1-2, with D unclear. Germline CDR1 and CDR2: DFQATT and SNEGSKA (reference sequence). The CDR3 extends over 11 amino acids. V was shortened by 3 bases and J by 3 bases, with 5 bases between the two germline ends. CDR3 DNA: TGCAGTGCTAGCCGGGACTATGGCTACACCTTC. This codes for CSASRDYGYTF.

Of note for this clonotype: At one end, the junction sequence differs from germline, possibly due to a read error. The V and J genes are TRBV10-3 and TRBJ2-7, with D unclear. Germline CDR1 and CDR2: ENHRY and SYGVKD. The CDR3 runs 15 residues. The CDR3 DNA is TGTGCCAGCAGTTATGCCCGAGACACCGCCTACGAGCAGTACTTC. Encoded protein: CASSYARDTAYEQYF.

On this clonotype: A junction end diverges from the germline sequence, so it may reflect a read error. The gene calls are TRBV7-2 and TRBJ1-5; tentatively, D is TRBD1 (6 bases). CDR1 SGHTA and CDR2 FQGNSA come from the germline V gene. The CDR3 spans 16 residues. The chain's CDR3 is CASNQAVGQIYQPQHF. DNA for the CDR3: TGCGCCAGCAACCAAGCCGTCGGACAGATTTATCAGCCCCAGCATTTT.